The clone carrying this TCR beta chain was detected a few times. Its cognate antigen is unknown. This entry belongs to a study of blood T cells in healthy people across ages. Study observations and caveats: The study regarded diversity estimates from one million T cells as underestimates. Significant beta diversity loss was already apparent by age roughly 43, declining roughly linearly.

The use of a sample-barcoded 5' primer and a J-beta primer mix characterized a second PCR of about 7 to 12 cycles. TCRdb re-called the 5' RACE reads through MiXCR, storing one row per CDR3 protein. The sample includes 600,000 to 850,000 distinct CDR3 sequences, just under 25% of them seen just once. The CDR3 is made up of 13 amino acids. Germline lookup yields CDR1 SNHLY and CDR2 FYNNEI. This sample also appeared in a second study, on T cells of mothers and their children. That paper adds: Slightly higher, non-significant overlap characterized related mother-child pairs relative to unrelated pairs.

This chain connects TRBV2 to TRBJ2-5; D not certain. The J call may not be correct, given that the DNA end is closer to TRBJ2-7. The sequence was obtained from a boy under 18 in good health. Material: blood. CDR3 nucleotide sequence: TGTGCCAGCAGGTACTCGGCTTCCTACGAGCAGTACTTC. It yields the protein CASRYSASYEQYF.